A single sample gave rise to the 28 T cell receptor beta chains below, sequenced in a study of shared clonotypes between healthy human individuals. Sequencing was performed with immunoSEQ multiplex PCR; in TCRdb, only in-frame clones are kept and a portion is missing. The table records about 1.5 million clones, around 98% of them present only once. Material for sequencing was naive CD4+ T cells sorted from blood. Indicated subset: CD45RA+ positively selected. Receptors originate from a man aged 30 to 39 in good health.

This clone was observed a single time. The chain uses TRBV11-2 and TRBJ2-7, with unresolved D. Trimming shortened V by 0 bases and J by 2 bases, and 14 bases separated the two germline ends. Germline CDR1 SGHAT, CDR2 FQNNGV. This CDR3 contains 16 residues. The CDR3 nucleotides read TGTGCCAGCAGCTTAGAGGGTAGGGTCTTTCCCTACGAGCAGTACTTC. Translation: CASSLEGRVFPYEQYF.

This clone was seen just once. The chain links TRBV7-3 to TRBJ1-4; D is possibly TRBD1 (5 bases). Trimming stripped 3 bases from V and 7 bases from J, with 15 bases between. CDR1 and CDR2 (germline): SGHTA, FQGTGA. CDR3 length: 15 amino acids. The chain's CDR3 is CASSLSGGLGEKLFF. The CDR3 DNA sequence: TGTGCCAGCAGCTTGTCGGGGGGTTTAGGTGAAAAACTGTTTTTT.

The J gene is TRBJ2-1, the V gene TRBV18; D gene unclear. Germline V gives CDR1 KGHSH, CDR2 LQKENI. V shed 3 bases and J shed 4 bases, with 19 bases lying between them. The CDR3 loop spans 17 amino acids. CDR3 sequence: CASSPTPEQAIYNEQFF. The CDR3 region has the DNA TGTGCCAGCTCACCTACGCCTGAGCAAGCCATTTACAATGAGCAGTTCTTC.

This chain uses TRBV5-1 with TRBJ2-3, with 10 bases fitting TRBD2. Germline values: CDR1 SGHRS, CDR2 YFSETQ. With 2 bases clipped from V and 0 bases from J, the junction kept 3 bases outside the gene matches. CDR3 size: 16 residues. This CDR3 is CASSFVAGGSTDTQYF. The DNA for the CDR3 is TGCGCCAGCAGCTTCGTAGCGGGAGGAAGCACAGATACGCAGTATTTT.

The chain links TRBV20-1 to TRBJ2-5; D remains unclear. The CDR3 is 11 amino acids. Germline values: CDR1 DFQATT, CDR2 SNEGSKA (reference sequence). CDR3 sequence: CSQTVGGTQYF. The CDR3 DNA reads TGCAGCCAAACCGTCGGTGGGACCCAGTACTTC.

The chain links TRBV19 to TRBJ2-1, with D unclear. The V and J ends lost 3 bases and 1 base respectively, with 7 bases between them. The CDR3 loop spans 14 amino acids. CDR1 and CDR2 (germline): LNHDA, SQIVND (reference sequence). CDR3 coding DNA: TGTGCCAGTAGTATTCAGGTATCCTACAATGAGCAGTTCTTC. It is translated as CASSIQVSYNEQFF.

The rearrangement links TRBV11-2 to TRBJ1-2; D is unclear. The CDR3 has 13 residues. V dropped 0 bases and J dropped 7 bases, with 9 bases sitting between them. CDR1 and CDR2 from the germline V gene are SGHAT and FQNNGV. The CDR3 here is CASSLDYGIGYTF. CDR3 nucleotide sequence: TGTGCCAGCAGCTTAGATTACGGTATTGGCTACACCTTC.

The CDR3 DNA sequence: TGTGCCAGCCGCAAATACACAGGGAACGGCTACGAGCAGTACTTC. It specifies CASRKYTGNGYEQYF. V usage is TRBV28 and J usage is TRBJ2-7; tentatively, D is TRBD1 (6 bases). V lost 8 bases and J lost 3, with 20 bases in between. From germline, CDR1 is MDHEN and CDR2 SYDVKM. CDR3 size: 15 residues.

A remark on this clone: Other DNA variants within this sample encode the same CDR3. This sequence joins TRBV18 and TRBJ2-1; D is ambiguous. Trimming took off 4 bases at V and 5 bases at J, with 9 bases between the two ends. The CDR3 loop spans 13 amino acids. Germline V gene data show CDR1 as KGHSH and CDR2 as LQKENI. The CDR3 DNA reads TGTGCCAGCTCACTTGGACGGGACAATGAGCAGTTCTTC. Translation: CASSLGRDNEQFF.

Notes on this clone: A junction boundary mismatches the germline segment, possibly from a read error. The rearrangement joins TRBV7-7 to TRBJ2-5; D is uncertain. The CDR3 has 15 residues. The V gene's germline CDR1 is SSHAT and CDR2 FNYEAQ (reference sequence). CDR3 in amino acids: CASSSTPGVQETQYF. DNA of the CDR3: TGTGCTAGCAGCTCGACCCCCGGCGTACAAGAGACCCAGTACTTC.

This clone was detected once. The same CDR3 arises from other DNA sequences in this sample as well. The CDR3 sequence: CASSPTGQETQYF. As DNA, the CDR3 is TGTGCCAGCTCACCCACCGGCCAAGAGACCCAGTACTTC. The chain employs TRBV18 and TRBJ2-5; D gene uncertain. Looked up from germline, CDR1 is KGHSH and CDR2 is LQKENI. V lost 3 bases, J lost 1 base, and 6 bases lay in between. The CDR3 covers 13 residues.

CDR3 DNA sequence: TGCGCCAGCAGTGCCAGCGGGGCCTCCGGAGAGACCCAGTACTTC. Residues: CASSASGASGETQYF. The chain links TRBV10-1 to TRBJ2-5, with 7 bases aligning to TRBD2. Trimming removed 4 bases from V and 4 bases from J; junction bases left unmatched: 9. The CDR3 loop spans 15 amino acids. Germline CDR1 reads WNHNN; CDR2 reads SYGVQD (reference sequence).

The chain uses TRBV6-1 and TRBJ2-7; no firm D call. Germline V gene lookup returns CDR1 MNHNS and CDR2 SASEGT. Trimming shortened V by 1 base and J by 0 bases, and 4 bases separated the two germline ends. The CDR3 totals 13 residues. The CDR3 reads CASSEGVSYEQYF. DNA of the CDR3: TGTGCCAGCAGTGAAGGGGTCTCCTACGAGCAGTACTTC.

V is TRBV7-2 and J is TRBJ2-7; D is tentatively TRBD1 or TRBD2 (6 bases each). CDR3 length equals 18 residues. CDR1 and CDR2 from the germline V gene are SGHTA and FQGNSA. V lost 1 base and J 3 bases, leaving 22 bases between the germline ends. The CDR3 region is CASSLVGNGGPRNYEQYF. CDR3 DNA: TGTGCCAGCAGCTTAGTTGGTAATGGGGGGCCGCGCAACTACGAGCAGTACTTC.

The V call is TRBV7-8, the J call TRBJ2-7; TRBD1 agrees at 7 bases. The CDR3 is 16 residues long. The germline V gene encodes CDR1 SGHVS and CDR2 FQNEAQ. J gave up 7 bases and V 5 bases, and 17 bases lay outside the gene matches. The CDR3 protein is CASSNLLRGATGEQYF. As DNA, the CDR3 is TGTGCCAGCAGCAACCTTCTTAGGGGAGCGACAGGGGAGCAGTACTTC.

V usage is TRBV11-2 and J usage is TRBJ2-7, with D perhaps being TRBD1 or TRBD2 (5 bases each). The CDR3 extends over 15 amino acids. Trimming took 0 bases from V and 1 from J, leaving 10 bases between them. CDR1 and CDR2 (germline): SGHAT, FQNNGV. The CDR3 DNA follows: TGTGCCAGCAGCTTAGAATGGGACGGATCCTACGAGCAGTACTTC. It encodes CASSLEWDGSYEQYF.

The chain is built from TRBV5-1 and TRBJ2-3; no clear D gene. The germline V gene has CDR1 SGHRS and CDR2 YFSETQ. This CDR3 spans 16 amino acids. With 2 bases removed from V and 0 bases from J, the gap between germline ends came to 13 bases. The CDR3 is CASSLVTPSSTDTQYF. CDR3 sequence (DNA): TGCGCCAGCAGCTTAGTTACGCCTTCTAGCACAGATACGCAGTATTTT.

This clone was observed a single time. The chain employs TRBV18 and TRBJ1-5, with TRBD1 matching 9 bases. With 2 bases clipped from V and 0 bases from J, the junction kept 5 bases outside the gene matches. Per the germline V gene, CDR1 is KGHSH and CDR2 is LQKENI. This CDR3 has 17 residues. The CDR3 protein is CASSPTGGSGSNQPQHF. The CDR3 DNA reads TGTGCCAGCTCACCAACAGGGGGCTCGGGTAGCAATCAGCCCCAGCATTTT. Full variable domain (rest looked up from reference TRBV18 and TRBJ1-5): NAGVMQNPRHLVRRRGQEARLRCSPMKGHSHVYWYRQLPEEGLKFMVYLQKENIIDESGMPKERFSAEFPKEGPSILRIQQVVRGDSAAYFCASSPTGGSGSNQPQHFGDGTRLSIL.

This clone was observed a single time. The chain uses TRBV9 and TRBJ1-4; 11 bases agree with TRBD1. V trimming: 4 bases; J trimming: 5 bases; junction bases outside the gene matches: 7. The CDR3 is 16 residues long. Germline CDR1 SGDLS, CDR2 YYNGEE. CDR3: CASSLPGTGGNEKLFF. The CDR3, as DNA: TGTGCCAGCAGCCTCCCCGGGACAGGGGGAAATGAAAAACTGTTTTTT.

The chain employs TRBV28 and TRBJ1-1; perhaps TRBD1 as D (6 bases). In germline, CDR1 is MDHEN, CDR2 SYDVKM. The V and J ends lost 5 bases and 10 bases respectively, with 23 bases between them. This CDR3 is 15 amino acids long. CDR3 sequence (DNA): TGTGCCAGCAGTCCCTTGGGGGGGACATTCATAGGAGCTTTCTTT. It encodes CASSPLGGTFIGAFF.

V and J are TRBV27 and TRBJ2-6; D may be TRBD1 (6 bases). Germline V gives CDR1 MNHEY, CDR2 SMNVEV (reference sequence). The CDR3 length is 15 residues. Trimming shortened V by 3 bases and J by 4 bases, and 10 bases separated the two germline ends. CDR3 amino acids: CASSLRGTGANVLTF. The CDR3 nucleotides are TGTGCCAGCAGTTTGCGAGGGACAGGGGCCAACGTCCTGACTTTC. Full variable domain (outside the CDR3, taken from reference TRBV27 and TRBJ2-6): EAQVTQNPRYLITVTGKKLTVTCSQNMNHEYMSWYRQDPGLGLRQIYYSMNVEVTDKGDVPEGYKVSRKEKRNFPLILESPSPNQTSLYFCASSLRGTGANVLTFGAGSRLTVL.

The rearrangement links TRBV11-2 to TRBJ1-2, with 8 bases identical to TRBD1. The trim removed 5 bases at V and 7 bases at J, leaving 15 bases unmatched. The CDR3 is 16 amino acids. Germline V gene sequence: CDR1 SGHAT, CDR2 FQNNGV. In nucleotides, the CDR3 is TGTGCCAGCAGCATCCTCTCAGGGGGCGCTTATGGTGGCTACACCTTC. This gives the protein CASSILSGGAYGGYTF.

V usage is TRBV28 and J usage is TRBJ1-5; the D gene is possibly TRBD1 (6 bases). V was pared by 4 bases and J by 1 base, with 20 bases between. The length of the CDR3 is 18 residues. Germline loops: CDR1 MDHEN, CDR2 SYDVKM. CDR3 protein: CASSSRDGGRGSNQPQHF. The DNA for the CDR3 is TGTGCCAGCAGTTCGCGCGACGGGGGCCGGGGAAGCAATCAGCCCCAGCATTTT. Drawing the rest from reference TRBV28 and TRBJ1-5, the complete variable domain is DVKVTQSSRYLVKRTGEKVFLECVQDMDHENMFWYRQDPGLGLRLIYFSYDVKMKEKGDIPEGYSVSREKKERFSLILESASTNQTSMYLCASSSRDGGRGSNQPQHFGDGTRLSIL.

This chain joins TRBV7-8 and TRBJ1-1, with D perhaps matching TRBD1 (5 bases). CDR3 length: 14 amino acids. Germline V gene data show CDR1 as SGHVS and CDR2 as FQNEAQ. Deletions cut 3 bases from V and 0 bases from J, with 8 bases between. CDR3 residues: CASSLTELNTEAFF. In DNA form, the CDR3 reads TGTGCCAGCAGCTTGACAGAGCTGAACACTGAAGCTTTCTTT.

This clone appeared a single time. This CDR3 reads CSVLGGGGYNEQFF. The DNA for the CDR3 is TGCAGCGTCCTCGGGGGCGGGGGGTACAATGAGCAGTTCTTC. This chain uses TRBV29-1 with TRBJ2-1, with 8 bases matching TRBD2. Germline V gene lookup returns CDR1 SQVTM and CDR2 ANQGSEA. The CDR3 length is 14 residues. After removal of 6 bases from V and 4 bases from J, the junction contained 8 bases not matched to a gene.

The chain uses TRBV29-1 and TRBJ2-5; a possible D gene is TRBD1 (7 bases). This CDR3 is built from 13 residues. The germline V gene has CDR1 SQVTM and CDR2 ANQGSEA. V was clipped by 7 bases and J by 5 bases, with 17 bases between them. The CDR3 reads CSAASGGRETQYF. The CDR3 DNA reads TGCAGCGCCGCGTCAGGGGGGAGGGAGACCCAGTACTTC.

The gene calls are TRBV9 and TRBJ2-1, with D possibly TRBD2 on 5 matching bases. In germline, CDR1 is SGDLS, CDR2 YYNGEE. V dropped 3 bases and J dropped 10 bases, with 20 bases sitting between them. The length of the CDR3 is 15 residues. CDR3 sequence (DNA): TGTGCCAGCAGCGGCCTAGGAGAAGGTCGAGGGGAGCAGTTCTTC. This encodes CASSGLGEGRGEQFF.

V gene TRBV11-2 combines with J gene TRBJ1-1; D call uncertain. Germline CDR1 reads SGHAT; CDR2 reads FQNNGV. This CDR3 spans 18 amino acids. V dropped 4 bases and J dropped 0 bases, with 21 bases sitting between them. CDR3 coding DNA: TGTGCCAGCAGCTACCGCACCCTGGGCCGACGTTTGAACACTGAAGCTTTCTTT. It codes for CASSYRTLGRRLNTEAFF.